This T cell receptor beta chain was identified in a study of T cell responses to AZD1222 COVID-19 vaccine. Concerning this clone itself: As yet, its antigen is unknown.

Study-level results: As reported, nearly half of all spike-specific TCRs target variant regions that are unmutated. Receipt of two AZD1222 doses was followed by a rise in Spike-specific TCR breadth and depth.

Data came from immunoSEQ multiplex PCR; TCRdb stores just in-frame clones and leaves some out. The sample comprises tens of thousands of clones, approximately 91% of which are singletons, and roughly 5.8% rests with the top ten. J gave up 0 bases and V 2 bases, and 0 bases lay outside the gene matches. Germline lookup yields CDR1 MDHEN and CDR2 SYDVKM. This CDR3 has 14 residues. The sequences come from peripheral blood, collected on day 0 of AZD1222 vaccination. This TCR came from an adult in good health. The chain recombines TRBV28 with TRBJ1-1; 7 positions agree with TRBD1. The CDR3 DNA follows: TGTGCCAGCAGTTTAGGGACAGTGAACACTGAAGCTTTCTTT. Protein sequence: CASSLGTVNTEAFF.